This T cell receptor beta chain was obtained from a study of vaccination and CD4 T cells after COVID-19. With the Oncomine TCR Beta short-read assay, DNA from cultured CD4+ T cells was sequenced. TCRdb called the PCR reads again in MiXCR, with one record for every CDR3 protein. The sample lists over 10,000 distinct CDR3 sequences, less than 80% occurring once. Noted treatment: roughly 11-day PBMC culture with coronavirus spike peptide pools or control peptides (ViraFEST assay). This clonotype has a single count. Its antigen is still unknown. The CDR3 runs to 16 residues. Per the germline V gene, CDR1 is MNHEY and CDR2 is SVGAGI. Between the trimmed V and J ends, which lost 2 bases and 2 bases, there was a span of 15 bases.

The sequencing sample was made of CD4+ T cells from blood, cultured in vitro. The chain has TRBV6-5 and TRBJ2-5; D might be TRBD1 (6 bases). The source is a human donor who had recovered from COVID-19. The CDR3 coding sequence is TGTGCCAGCAGTTACCTCGACAGGCGCTCACAAGAGACCCAGTACTTC. Translation: CASSYLDRRSQETQYF.